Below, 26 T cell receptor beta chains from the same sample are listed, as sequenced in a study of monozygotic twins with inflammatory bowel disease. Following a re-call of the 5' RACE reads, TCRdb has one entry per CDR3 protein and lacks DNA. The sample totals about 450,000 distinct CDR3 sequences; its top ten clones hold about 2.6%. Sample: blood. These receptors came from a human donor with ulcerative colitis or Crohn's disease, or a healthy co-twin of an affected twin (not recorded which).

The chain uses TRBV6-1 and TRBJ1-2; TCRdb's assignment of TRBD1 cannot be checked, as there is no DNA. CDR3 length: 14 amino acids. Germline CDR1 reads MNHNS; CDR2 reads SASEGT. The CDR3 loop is CASSGGTLNYGYTF.

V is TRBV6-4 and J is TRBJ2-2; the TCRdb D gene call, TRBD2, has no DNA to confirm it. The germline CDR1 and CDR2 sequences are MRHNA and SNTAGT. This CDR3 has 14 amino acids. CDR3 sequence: CASSILLNTGELFF.

CDR3 region: CAWAPHWTGEDEQFF. The chain recombines TRBV30 with TRBJ2-1; TCRdb indicates TRBD1, and absent DNA this call remains unverified. The germline V gene encodes CDR1 GTSNPN and CDR2 SVGIG (reference sequence). The CDR3 contains 15 residues.

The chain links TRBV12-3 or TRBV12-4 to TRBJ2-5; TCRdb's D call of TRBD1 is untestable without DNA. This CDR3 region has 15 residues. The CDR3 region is CASSRSGGLQGTQYF.

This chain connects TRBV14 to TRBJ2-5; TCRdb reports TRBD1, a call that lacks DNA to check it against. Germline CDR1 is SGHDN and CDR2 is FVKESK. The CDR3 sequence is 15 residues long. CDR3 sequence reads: CASSQGRMYQETQYF.

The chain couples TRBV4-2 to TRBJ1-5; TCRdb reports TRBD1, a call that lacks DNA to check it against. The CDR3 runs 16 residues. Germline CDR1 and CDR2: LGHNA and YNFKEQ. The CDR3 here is CASSQPGAGSNQPQHF.

The CDR3 is CASSPPSTDTQYF. V is TRBV18 and J is TRBJ2-3. The germline V gene has CDR1 KGHSH and CDR2 LQKENI. This CDR3 is built from 13 residues.

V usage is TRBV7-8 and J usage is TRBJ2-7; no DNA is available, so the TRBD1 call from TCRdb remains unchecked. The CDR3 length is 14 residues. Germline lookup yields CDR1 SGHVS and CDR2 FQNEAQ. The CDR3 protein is CASSQGLKLGEQYF.

This CDR3 reads CASSPRDGYTF. J is TRBJ1-2 and V is TRBV7-2. The CDR3 length is 11 residues. Germline values: CDR1 SGHTA, CDR2 FQGNSA.

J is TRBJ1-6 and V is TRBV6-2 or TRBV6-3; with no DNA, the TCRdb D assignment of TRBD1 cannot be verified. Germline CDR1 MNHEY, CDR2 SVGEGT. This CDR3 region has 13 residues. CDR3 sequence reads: CASWGGTGSPLHF.

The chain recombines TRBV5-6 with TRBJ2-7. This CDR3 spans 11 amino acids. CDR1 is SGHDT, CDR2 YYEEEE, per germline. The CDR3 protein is CASSLSHEQYF.

CDR3 loop: CASSLSIFSPLHF. V is TRBV7-2 and J is TRBJ1-6. This CDR3 region has 13 residues. Germline V lookup: CDR1 SGHTA, CDR2 FQGNSA.

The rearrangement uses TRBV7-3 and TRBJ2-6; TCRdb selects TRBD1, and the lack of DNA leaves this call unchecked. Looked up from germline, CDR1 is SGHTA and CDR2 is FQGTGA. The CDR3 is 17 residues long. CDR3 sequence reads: CASSLQGTVPGANVLTF.

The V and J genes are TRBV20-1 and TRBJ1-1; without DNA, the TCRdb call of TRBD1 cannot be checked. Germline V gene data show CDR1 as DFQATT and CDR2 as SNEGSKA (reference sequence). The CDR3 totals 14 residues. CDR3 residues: CSPSGTGVSFAAFF.

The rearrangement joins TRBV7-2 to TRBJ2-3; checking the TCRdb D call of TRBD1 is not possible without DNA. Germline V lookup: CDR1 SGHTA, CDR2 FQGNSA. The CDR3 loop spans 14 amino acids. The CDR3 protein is CASSLKPAPDTQYF. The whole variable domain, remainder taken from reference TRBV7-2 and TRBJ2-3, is GAGVSQSPSNKVTEKGKDVELRCDPISGHTALYWYRQSLGQGLEFLIYFQGNSAPDKSGLPSDRFSAERTGGSVSTLTIQRTQQEDSAVYLCASSLKPAPDTQYFGPGTRLTVL.

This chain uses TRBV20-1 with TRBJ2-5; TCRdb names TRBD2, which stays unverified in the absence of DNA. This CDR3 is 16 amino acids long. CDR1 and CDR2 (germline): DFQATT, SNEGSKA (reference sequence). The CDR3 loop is CSARPSTSGRMETQYF.

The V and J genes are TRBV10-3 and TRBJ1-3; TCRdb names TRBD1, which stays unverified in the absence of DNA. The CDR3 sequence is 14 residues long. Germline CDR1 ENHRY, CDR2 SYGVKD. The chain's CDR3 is CAIQDRGLGNTIYF.

CDR3: CASSLGDRLFGGYTF. This chain links TRBV7-9 with TRBJ1-2; there is no DNA to check the TCRdb D call of TRBD1. This CDR3 region has 15 residues. The germline gives CDR1 SEHNR, CDR2 FQNEAQ (reference sequence).

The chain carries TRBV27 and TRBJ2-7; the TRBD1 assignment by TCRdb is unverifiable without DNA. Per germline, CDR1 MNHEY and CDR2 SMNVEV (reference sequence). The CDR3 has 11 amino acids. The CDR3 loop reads CASGRVYEQYF.

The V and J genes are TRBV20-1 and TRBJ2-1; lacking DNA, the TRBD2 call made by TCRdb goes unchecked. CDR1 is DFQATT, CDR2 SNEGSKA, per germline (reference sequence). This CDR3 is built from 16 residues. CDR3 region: CSARSTSGRAYNEQFF.

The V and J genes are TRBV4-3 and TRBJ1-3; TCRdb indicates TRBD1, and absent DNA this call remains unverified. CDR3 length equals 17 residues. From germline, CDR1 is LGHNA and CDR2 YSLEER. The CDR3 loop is CASSQDFRTGIWNTIYF.

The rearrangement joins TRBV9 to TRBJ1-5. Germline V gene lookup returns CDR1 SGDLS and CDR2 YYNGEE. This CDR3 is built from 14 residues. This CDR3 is CASSVDGLYQPQHF. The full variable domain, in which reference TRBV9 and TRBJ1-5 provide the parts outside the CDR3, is DSGVTQTPKHLITATGQRVTLRCSPRSGDLSVYWYQQSLDQGLQFLIQYYNGEERAKGNILERFSAQQFPDLHSELNLSSLELGDSALYFCASSVDGLYQPQHFGDGTRLSIL.

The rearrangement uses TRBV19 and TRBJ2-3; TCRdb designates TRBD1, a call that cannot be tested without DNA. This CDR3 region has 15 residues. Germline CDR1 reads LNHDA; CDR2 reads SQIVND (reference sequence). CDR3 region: CASSRTGGHTDTQYF.

CDR3 amino acids: CSAIVWNLGETQYF. The V and J genes are TRBV20-1 and TRBJ2-5. CDR1 is DFQATT, CDR2 SNEGSKA, per germline (reference sequence). This CDR3 contains 14 residues.

The CDR3 is CATSDPGTSGGAPNEQFF. V gene TRBV24-1 combines with J gene TRBJ2-1; the D call of TRBD2 rests on TCRdb alone, since no DNA is present to check it. The CDR3 is 18 amino acids. Germline lookup yields CDR1 KGHDR and CDR2 SFDVKD.

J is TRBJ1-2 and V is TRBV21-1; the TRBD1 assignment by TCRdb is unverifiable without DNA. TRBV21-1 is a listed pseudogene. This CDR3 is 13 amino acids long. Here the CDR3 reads CASSKGTKGSYTF.